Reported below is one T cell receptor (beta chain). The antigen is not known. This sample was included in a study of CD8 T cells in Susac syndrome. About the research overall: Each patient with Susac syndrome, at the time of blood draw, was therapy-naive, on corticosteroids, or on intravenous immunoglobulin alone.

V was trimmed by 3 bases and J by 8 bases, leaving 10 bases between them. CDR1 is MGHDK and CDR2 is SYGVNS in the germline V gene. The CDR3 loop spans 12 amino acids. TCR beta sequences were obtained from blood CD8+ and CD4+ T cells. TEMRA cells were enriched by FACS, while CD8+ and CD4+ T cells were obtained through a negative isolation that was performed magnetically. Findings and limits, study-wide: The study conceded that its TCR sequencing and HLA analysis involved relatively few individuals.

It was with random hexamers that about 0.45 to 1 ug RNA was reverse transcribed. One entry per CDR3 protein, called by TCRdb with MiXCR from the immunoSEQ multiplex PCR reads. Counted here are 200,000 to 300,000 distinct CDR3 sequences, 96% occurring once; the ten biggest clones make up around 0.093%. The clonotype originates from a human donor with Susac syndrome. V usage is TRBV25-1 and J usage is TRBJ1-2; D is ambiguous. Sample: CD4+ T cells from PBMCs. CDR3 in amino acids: CASSEVPGGYTF. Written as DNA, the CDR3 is TGTGCCAGCAGTGAGGTCCCGGGAGGCTACACCTTC.